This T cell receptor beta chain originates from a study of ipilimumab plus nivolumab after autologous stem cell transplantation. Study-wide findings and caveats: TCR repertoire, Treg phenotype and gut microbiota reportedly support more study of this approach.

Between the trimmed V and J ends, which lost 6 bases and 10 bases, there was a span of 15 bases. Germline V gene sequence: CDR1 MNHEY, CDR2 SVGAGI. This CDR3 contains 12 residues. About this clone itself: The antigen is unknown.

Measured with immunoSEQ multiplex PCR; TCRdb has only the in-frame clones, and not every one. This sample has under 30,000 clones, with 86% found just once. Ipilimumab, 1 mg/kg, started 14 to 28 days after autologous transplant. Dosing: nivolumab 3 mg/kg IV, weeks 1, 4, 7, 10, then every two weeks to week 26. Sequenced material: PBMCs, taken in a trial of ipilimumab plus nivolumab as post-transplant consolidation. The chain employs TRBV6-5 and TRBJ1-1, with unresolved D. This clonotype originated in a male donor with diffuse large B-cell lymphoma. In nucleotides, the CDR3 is TGTGCCAGCAGCCCCGATAGTCGGGGAGCTTTCTTT. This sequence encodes CASSPDSRGAFF.